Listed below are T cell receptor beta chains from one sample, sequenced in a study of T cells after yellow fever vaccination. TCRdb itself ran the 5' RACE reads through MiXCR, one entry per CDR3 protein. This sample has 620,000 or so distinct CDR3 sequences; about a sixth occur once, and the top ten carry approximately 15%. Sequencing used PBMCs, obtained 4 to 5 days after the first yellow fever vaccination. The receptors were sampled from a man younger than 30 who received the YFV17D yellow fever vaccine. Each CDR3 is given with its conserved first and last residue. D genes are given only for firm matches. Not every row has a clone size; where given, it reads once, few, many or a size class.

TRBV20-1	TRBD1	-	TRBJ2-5	CSATRDRQETQYF	TGCAGTGCTACCCGGGACAGACAAGAGACCCAGTACTTC
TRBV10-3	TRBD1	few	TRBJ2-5	CAISAGQGVWGQETQYF	TGTGCCATCAGTGCGGGACAGGGGGTCTGGGGGCAAGAGACCCAGTACTTC
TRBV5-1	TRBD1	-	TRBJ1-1	CASSRDRADTEAFF	TGCGCCAGCAGCCGGGACAGGGCTGACACTGAAGCTTTCTTT
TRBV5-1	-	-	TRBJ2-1	CASSGLKGGGEQFF	TGCGCCAGCAGCGGTCTGAAGGGGGGAGGTGAGCAGTTCTTC
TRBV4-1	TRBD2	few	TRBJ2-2	CASRGTSGPNTGELFF	TGCGCCAGCAGGGGGACTAGCGGGCCGAACACCGGGGAGCTGTTTTTT
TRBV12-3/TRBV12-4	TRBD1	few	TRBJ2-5	CASSPGDREETQYF	TGTGCCAGCAGTCCCGGGGACAGGGAAGAGACCCAGTACTTC
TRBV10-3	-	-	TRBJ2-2	CAIKSGTVTGELFF	TGTGCCATCAAAAGTGGGACGGTCACCGGGGAGCTGTTTTTT
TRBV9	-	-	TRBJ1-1	CASSKGTENEAFF	TGTGCCAGCAGCAAAGGGACGGAAAATGAAGCTTTCTTT
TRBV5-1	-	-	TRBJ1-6	CASSGRGGSNSPLHF	TGCGCCAGCAGCGGGCGGGGGGGGTCTAATTCACCCCTCCACTTT
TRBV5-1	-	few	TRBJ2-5	CASNFRPAGKETQYF	TGCGCCAGCAACTTCCGTCCCGCGGGAAAAGAGACCCAGTACTTC
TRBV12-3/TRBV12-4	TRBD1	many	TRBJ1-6	CASSLTGADSPLHF	TGTGCCAGCAGTCTAACAGGGGCGGATTCACCCCTCCACTTT
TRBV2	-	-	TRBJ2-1	CASSDWQAVNNEQFF	TGTGCCAGCAGTGATTGGCAGGCGGTGAACAATGAGCAGTTCTTC
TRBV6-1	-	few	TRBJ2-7	CASSEKVYEQYF	TGTGCCAGCAGTGAGAAGGTCTACGAGCAGTACTTC
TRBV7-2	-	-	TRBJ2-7	CASSRNAASYEQYF	TGTGCCAGCAGCCGCAATGCGGCCTCCTACGAGCAGTACTTC